This T cell receptor (beta chain) is from a study of cytomegalovirus exposure and HLA in healthy donors. PCR primers comprised 60 Vbeta and 13 Jbeta primers. Method: immunoSEQ multiplex PCR; TCRdb's copy keeps in-frame clones and lacks some. The sample yields roughly 100,000 clones, 75% to 80% seen once. Per the germline V gene, CDR1 is LGHNA and CDR2 is YNFKEQ. J lost 8 bases, V lost 5 bases, and 10 bases had no gene match. CDR3 size: 14 residues. This clone was picked up a small number of times. The genes are TRBV4-2 and TRBJ1-2; 8 bases fit TRBD1. Material: PBMCs. This sequence originates from a man between 60 and 75 years old in good health and CMV-seropositive. The CDR3 region is CASSTGGQGKGYTF. The DNA of the CDR3 is TGTGCCAGCAGCACAGGCGGACAGGGTAAGGGCTACACCTTC.